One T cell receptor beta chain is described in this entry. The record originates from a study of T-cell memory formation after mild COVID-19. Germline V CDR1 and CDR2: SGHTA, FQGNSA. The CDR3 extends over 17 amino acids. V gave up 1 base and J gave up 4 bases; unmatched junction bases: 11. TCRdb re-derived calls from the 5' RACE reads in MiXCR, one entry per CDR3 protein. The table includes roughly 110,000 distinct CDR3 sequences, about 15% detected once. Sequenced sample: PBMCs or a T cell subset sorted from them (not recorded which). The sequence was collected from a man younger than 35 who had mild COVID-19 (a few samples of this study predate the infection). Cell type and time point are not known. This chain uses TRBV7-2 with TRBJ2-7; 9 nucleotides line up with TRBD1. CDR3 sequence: CASSLVPGQGISYEQYF. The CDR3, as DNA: TGTGCCAGCAGCTTAGTCCCGGGACAGGGAATCTCGTACGAGCAGTACTTC.